The present entry profiles one T cell receptor (beta chain) with its context. Its antigen is as yet unknown. Libraries were prepared by immunoSEQ multiplex PCR; TCRdb keeps only in-frame clonotypes and omits some of them. The sample has over a million clones; roughly 96% are singletons. V was cut by 4 bases and J by 10 bases, with 13 bases left in between. The CDR3 covers 13 residues. Germline V CDR1 and CDR2: LNHDA, SQIVND (reference sequence). The sample is drawn from a study of shared clonotypes between healthy human individuals. Whole-study results and caveats: Donors were few, which limited the genetic and exposure-history diversity represented.

Sequencing was done on a sample of naive CD4+ T cells sorted from blood. Subset denoted: CD45RA+ positively selected. This sequence originates from a man aged 30-40 years in good health. This chain uses TRBV19 with TRBJ2-2; D gene unclear. The CDR3 DNA reads TGTGCCAGTAGTACGAGTGTGTACCAGGAGCTGTTTTTT. Translating gives CASSTSVYQELFF. The full variable domain, its missing parts supplied by reference TRBV19 and TRBJ2-2, is DGGITQSPKYLFRKEGQNVTLSCEQNLNHDAMYWYRQDPGQGLRLIYYSQIVNDFQKGDIAEGYSVSREKKESFPLTVTSAQKNPTAFYLCASSTSVYQELFFGEGSRLTVL.